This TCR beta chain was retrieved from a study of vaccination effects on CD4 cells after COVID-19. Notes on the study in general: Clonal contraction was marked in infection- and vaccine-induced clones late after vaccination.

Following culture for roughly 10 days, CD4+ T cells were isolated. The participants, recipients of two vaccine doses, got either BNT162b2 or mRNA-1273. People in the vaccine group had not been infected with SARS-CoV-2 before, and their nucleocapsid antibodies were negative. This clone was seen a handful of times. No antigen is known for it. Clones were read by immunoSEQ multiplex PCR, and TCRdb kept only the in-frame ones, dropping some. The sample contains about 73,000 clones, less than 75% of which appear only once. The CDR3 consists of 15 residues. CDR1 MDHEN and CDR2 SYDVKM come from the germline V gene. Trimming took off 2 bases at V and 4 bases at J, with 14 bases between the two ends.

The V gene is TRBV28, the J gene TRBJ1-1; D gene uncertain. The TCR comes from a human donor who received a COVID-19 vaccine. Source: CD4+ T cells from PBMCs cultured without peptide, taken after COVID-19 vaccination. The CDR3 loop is CASSLPFGRGTEAFF. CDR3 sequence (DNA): TGTGCCAGCAGTTTACCCTTCGGGCGGGGCACTGAAGCTTTCTTT.